This TCR beta chain was captured in a study of cytomegalovirus exposure and HLA in healthy donors. Study observations and caveats: The authors reported that TCR beta sequences could predict HLA-A and HLA-B alleles. These predictions were accurate for most subjects in the first cohort.

The PCR made use of 60 Vbeta and 13 Jbeta primers. This table comes from immunoSEQ multiplex PCR, and its TCRdb copy is limited to in-frame clones, with some not included. The sample includes some 200,000 clones, 82% of them seen just once. To note about this clone: Its antigen is still unknown.

The CDR3 is 15 residues long. Trimming left V 3 bases short and J 0 bases short, with 11 bases between. Per germline, CDR1 LNHNV and CDR2 YYDKDF (reference sequence). V is TRBV15 and J is TRBJ1-1; the D is unclear. Sequencing used PBMCs. The TCR originated in a woman aged 18-29 years in good health and CMV-seronegative. The CDR3 sequence is CATSSLQNMNTEAFF. The DNA of the CDR3 is TGTGCCACCAGCAGTTTACAGAATATGAACACTGAAGCTTTCTTT.